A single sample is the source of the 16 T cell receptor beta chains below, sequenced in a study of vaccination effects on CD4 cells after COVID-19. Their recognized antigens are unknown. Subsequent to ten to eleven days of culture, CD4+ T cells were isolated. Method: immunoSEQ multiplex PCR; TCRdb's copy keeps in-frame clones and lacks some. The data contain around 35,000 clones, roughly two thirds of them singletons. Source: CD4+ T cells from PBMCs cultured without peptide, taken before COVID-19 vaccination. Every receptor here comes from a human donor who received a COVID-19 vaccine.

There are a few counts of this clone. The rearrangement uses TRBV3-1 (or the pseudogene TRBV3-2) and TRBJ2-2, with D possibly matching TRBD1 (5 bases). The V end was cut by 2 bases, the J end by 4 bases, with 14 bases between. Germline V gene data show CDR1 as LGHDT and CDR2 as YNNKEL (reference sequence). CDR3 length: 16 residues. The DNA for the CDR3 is TGTGCCAGCAGCCAAACAGGCGTTAGAGTCACCGGGGAGCTGTTTTTT. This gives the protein CASSQTGVRVTGELFF.

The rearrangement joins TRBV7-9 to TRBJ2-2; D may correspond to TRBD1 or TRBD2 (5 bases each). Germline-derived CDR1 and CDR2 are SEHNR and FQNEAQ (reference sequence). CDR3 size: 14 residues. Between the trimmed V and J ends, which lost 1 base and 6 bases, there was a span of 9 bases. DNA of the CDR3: TGTGCCAGCAGCTTAGGGTGGGACGCCGGGGAGCTGTTTTTT. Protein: CASSLGWDAGELFF.

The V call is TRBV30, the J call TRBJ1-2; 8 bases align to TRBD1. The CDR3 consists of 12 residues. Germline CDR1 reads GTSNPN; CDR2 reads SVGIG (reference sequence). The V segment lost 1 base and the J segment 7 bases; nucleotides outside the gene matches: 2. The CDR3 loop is CAWSGQGAGYTF. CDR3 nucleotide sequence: TGTGCCTGGAGTGGGCAGGGGGCTGGCTACACCTTC. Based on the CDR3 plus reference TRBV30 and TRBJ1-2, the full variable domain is SQTIHQWPATLVQPVGSPLSLECTVEGTSNPNLYWYRQAAGRGLQLLFYSVGIGQISSEVPQNLSASRPQDRQFILSSKKLLLSDSGFYLCAWSGQGAGYTFGSGTRLTVV.

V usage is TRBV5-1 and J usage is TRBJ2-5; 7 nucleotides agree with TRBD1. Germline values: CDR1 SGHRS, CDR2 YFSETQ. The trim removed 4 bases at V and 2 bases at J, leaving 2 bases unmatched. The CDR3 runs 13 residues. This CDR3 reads CASSLRGQETQYF. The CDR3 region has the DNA TGCGCCAGCAGCCTCAGGGGGCAAGAGACCCAGTACTTC. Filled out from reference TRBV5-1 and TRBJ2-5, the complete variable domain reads KAGVTQTPRYLIKTRGQQVTLSCSPISGHRSVSWYQQTPGQGLQFLFEYFSETQRNKGNFPGRFSGRQFSNSRSEMNVSTLELGDSALYLCASSLRGQETQYFGPGTRLLVL.

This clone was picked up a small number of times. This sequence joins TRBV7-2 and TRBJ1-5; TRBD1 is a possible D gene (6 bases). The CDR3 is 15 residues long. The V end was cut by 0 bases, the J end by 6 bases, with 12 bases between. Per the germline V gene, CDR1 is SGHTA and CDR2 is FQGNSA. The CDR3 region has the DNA TGTGCCAGCAGCTTAGCGCCGGGGGCGGTTCAGCCCCAGCATTTT. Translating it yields CASSLAPGAVQPQHF.

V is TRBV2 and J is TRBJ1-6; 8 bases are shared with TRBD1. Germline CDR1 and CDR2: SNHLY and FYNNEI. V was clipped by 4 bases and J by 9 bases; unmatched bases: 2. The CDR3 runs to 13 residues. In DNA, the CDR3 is TGTGCCAGCAGTGGAGGACAGGGTTCACCCCTCCACTTT. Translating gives CASSGGQGSPLHF. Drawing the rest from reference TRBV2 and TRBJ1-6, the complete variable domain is EPEVTQTPSHQVTQMGQEVILRCVPISNHLYFYWYRQILGQKVEFLVSFYNNEISEKSEIFDDQFSVERPDGSNFTLKIRSTKLEDSAMYFCASSGGQGSPLHFGNGTRLTVT.

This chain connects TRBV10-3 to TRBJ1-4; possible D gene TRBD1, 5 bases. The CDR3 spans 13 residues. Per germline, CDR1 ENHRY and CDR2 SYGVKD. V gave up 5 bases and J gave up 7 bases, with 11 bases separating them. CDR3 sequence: CAISLGDGEKLFF. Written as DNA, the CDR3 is TGTGCCATCAGTCTGGGGGATGGTGAAAAACTGTTTTTT.

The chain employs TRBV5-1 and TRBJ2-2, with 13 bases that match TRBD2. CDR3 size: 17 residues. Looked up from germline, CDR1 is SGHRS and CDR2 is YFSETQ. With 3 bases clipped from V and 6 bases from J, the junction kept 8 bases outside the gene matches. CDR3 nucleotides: TGCGCCAGCAGCTGGGGGACTAGCGGGATGGGTGCCGGGGAGCTGTTTTTT. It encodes CASSWGTSGMGAGELFF.

CDR3 residues: CASSRQLIDYGYTF. DNA of the CDR3: TGTGCCAGCAGCAGACAGCTCATTGACTATGGCTACACCTTC. The rearrangement uses TRBV6-2 or TRBV6-3 and TRBJ1-2; TRBD1 is a possible D gene (5 bases). The length of the CDR3 is 14 residues. Trimming pared 6 bases from V and 3 bases from J, leaving 14 bases between. From germline, CDR1 is MNHEY and CDR2 SVGEGT.

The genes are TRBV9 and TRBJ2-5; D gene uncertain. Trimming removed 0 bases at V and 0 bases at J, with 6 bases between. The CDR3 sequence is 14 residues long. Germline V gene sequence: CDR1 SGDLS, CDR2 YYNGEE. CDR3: CASSVGEHQETQYF. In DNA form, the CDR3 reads TGTGCCAGCAGCGTAGGAGAACACCAAGAGACCCAGTACTTC.

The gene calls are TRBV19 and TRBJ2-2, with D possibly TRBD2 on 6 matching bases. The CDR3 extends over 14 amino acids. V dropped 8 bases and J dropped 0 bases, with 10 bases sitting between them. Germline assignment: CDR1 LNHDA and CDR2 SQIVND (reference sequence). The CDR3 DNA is TGTGCCAGTCGGGGGATCTCGAACACCGGGGAGCTGTTTTTT. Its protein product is CASRGISNTGELFF. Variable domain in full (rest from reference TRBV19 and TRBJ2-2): DGGITQSPKYLFRKEGQNVTLSCEQNLNHDAMYWYRQDPGQGLRLIYYSQIVNDFQKGDIAEGYSVSREKKESFPLTVTSAQKNPTAFYLCASRGISNTGELFFGEGSRLTVL.

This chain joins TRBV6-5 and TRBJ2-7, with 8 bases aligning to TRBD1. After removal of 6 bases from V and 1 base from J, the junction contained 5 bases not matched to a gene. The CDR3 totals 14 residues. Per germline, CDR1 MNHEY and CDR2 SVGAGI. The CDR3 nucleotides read TGTGCCAGCAGAAGGACAGGGACTTCCTACGAGCAGTACTTC. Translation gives CASRRTGTSYEQYF.

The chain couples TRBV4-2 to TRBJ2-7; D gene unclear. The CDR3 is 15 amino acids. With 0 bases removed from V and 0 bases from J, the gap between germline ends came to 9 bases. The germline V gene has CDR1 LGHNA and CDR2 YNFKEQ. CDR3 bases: TGTGCCAGCAGCCAAGATCTAGACGGCTCCTACGAGCAGTACTTC. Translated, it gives CASSQDLDGSYEQYF.

The CDR3 region is CASSQVDSGSPKETQYF. As DNA, the CDR3 is TGCGCCAGCAGCCAAGTCGATAGCGGGAGCCCCAAAGAGACCCAGTACTTC. The J gene is TRBJ2-5, the V gene TRBV4-1, with 9 bases that match TRBD2. V lost 1 base and J lost 3; bases outside the gene matches: 9. The CDR3 contains 17 residues. Germline lookup yields CDR1 MGHRA and CDR2 YSYEKL.

CDR3 sequence reads: CASSIGLRGNQPQHF. The CDR3 DNA reads as TGTGCCAGTAGTATAGGGCTTAGGGGCAATCAGCCCCAGCATTTT. The chain is built from TRBV19 and TRBJ1-5; D uncertain. This CDR3 has 15 amino acids. Trimming removed 1 base from V and 2 bases from J, with 9 bases in between. Germline V CDR1 and CDR2: LNHDA, SQIVND (reference sequence).

The CDR3 DNA reads TGTGCCAGCAGTGGGGGAGTGAAAGGGGGCTTCTATGGCTACACCTTC. Translation gives CASSGGVKGGFYGYTF. The V and J genes are TRBV28 and TRBJ1-2, with 7 nucleotides matching TRBD1. Per the germline V gene, CDR1 is MDHEN and CDR2 is SYDVKM. CDR3 size: 16 residues. J was trimmed by 4 bases and V by 5 bases; bases with no gene match: 13.